This T cell receptor (beta chain) is drawn from a study of OX40 agonist ivuxolimab in advanced cancers. Generated by immunoSEQ multiplex PCR, the TCRdb table keeps only in-frame clones and is missing some. The sample lists 60,000 to 85,000 clones; around 87% were seen once. Findings of the study overall: By week 6 at 0.1 to 3.0 mg/kg, blood CD4+ and CD8+ T cells had expanded clonally.

About this clone: The antigen remains undetermined.

V dropped 6 bases and J dropped 7; count of bases not matched to a gene: 6. The CDR3 totals 13 residues. CDR1 MNHEY and CDR2 SVGAGI come from the germline V gene. The TCR was taken from an adult with an advanced solid tumor such as melanoma, head and neck, liver or kidney cancer. This chain links TRBV6-5 with TRBJ1-2; TRBD1 matches at 9 bases. Sequencing was performed on CD4+ or CD8+ T cells sorted from blood, taken in a trial of the OX40 agonist ivuxolimab. CDR3 bases: TGTGCCAGCAGGGGACAGGGCTGGACTGGCTACACCTTC. It encodes CASRGQGWTGYTF.